These 4 T cell receptor beta chains came from one sample sequenced in a study of blood T cell repertoires in COVID-19. Profiling relied on immunoSEQ multiplex PCR, and the TCRdb table lists in-frame clones only, not all of them. The table lists some 82,000 clones, about four fifths of them singletons. The sequenced sample consisted of peripheral blood. These receptors were taken from a man older than 75 with active or convalescent COVID-19.

The chain recombines TRBV5-4 with TRBJ2-1; 7 nucleotides line up with TRBD1. This CDR3 spans 15 amino acids. Germline CDR1 and CDR2: SGHNT and YYREEE (reference sequence). J gave up 4 bases and V 1 base, and 5 bases lay outside the gene matches. The CDR3 sequence is CASSLWDREYNEQFF. The CDR3 region has the DNA TGTGCCAGCAGCTTGTGGGACAGAGAATACAATGAGCAGTTCTTC.

On this clone: One end of the junction fails to match germline, which may point to a read error. V gene TRBV18 combines with J gene TRBJ2-3; 7 positions match TRBD2. From germline, CDR1 is KGHSH and CDR2 LQKENI. The CDR3 has 15 residues. CDR3 loop: CASSAPAGWSHTQYF. CDR3 coding DNA: TGTGCCAGCTCAGCACCAGCGGGATGGTCCCATACGCAGTATTTT.

The chain links TRBV4-3 to TRBJ2-7; 7 bases are shared with TRBD2. The CDR3 runs to 15 residues. Germline assignment: CDR1 LGHNA and CDR2 YSLEER. With V trimmed by 2 bases and J by 0 bases, 4 bases remained unmatched. The CDR3 spells CASSQLAVSSYEQYF. The CDR3 DNA follows: TGCGCCAGCAGCCAACTAGCGGTTAGCTCCTACGAGCAGTACTTC.

This clone was recorded only once. The chain uses TRBV3-1 (or the pseudogene TRBV3-2) and TRBJ2-2, with D perhaps TRBD2 (5 bases). The germline CDR1 and CDR2 sequences are LGHDT and YNNKEL (reference sequence). The CDR3 runs to 17 residues. V lost 4 bases, J lost 6 bases, and 21 bases lay in between. CDR3 DNA: TGTGCCAGCAGCCCCCCAAGCGGAAGACCTATGTCCGGGGAGCTGTTTTTT. Its protein is CASSPPSGRPMSGELFF.